What follows is one T cell receptor (beta chain) and its context. The antigen this receptor binds is unknown. Base qualities are not provided; no much larger clone lies one nucleotide away. The data derive from a study of control samples from healthy donors and cancer patients (dated by TCRdb to 2020 to 2021). Library construction relied on the immunoSEQ multiplex PCR assay. TCRdb re-hosts the immuneACCESS table, in-frame sequences only. Its copies lack some clones; in the studies checked, an unresolved V gene accounts for under half of them, and the cause for the rest is not known. Within this sample are around 40,000 clones, with around 90% of them counted one time only. The biggest ten clones account for 22% of the sample. The receptor's source is a woman in her 40s with head and neck cancer. Specimen: PBMCs.

CDR3 protein: CASSPQGDETQYF. The nucleotide sequence is TGTGCCAGCTCACCCCAGGGGGATGAGACCCAGTACTTC. This chain is built from TRBV18 and TRBJ2-5; TRBD1 agrees with 7 junctional bases. The germline V gene supplies CDR1 KGHSH and CDR2 LQKENI. V is pruned by 3 bases and J by 5 bases, leaving 3 bases of the junction without a gene match. The CDR3 starts with the cysteine, ends with the phenylalanine, and has 13 residues. CDR3 DNA only is kept here, 39 bases in frame from base 1.